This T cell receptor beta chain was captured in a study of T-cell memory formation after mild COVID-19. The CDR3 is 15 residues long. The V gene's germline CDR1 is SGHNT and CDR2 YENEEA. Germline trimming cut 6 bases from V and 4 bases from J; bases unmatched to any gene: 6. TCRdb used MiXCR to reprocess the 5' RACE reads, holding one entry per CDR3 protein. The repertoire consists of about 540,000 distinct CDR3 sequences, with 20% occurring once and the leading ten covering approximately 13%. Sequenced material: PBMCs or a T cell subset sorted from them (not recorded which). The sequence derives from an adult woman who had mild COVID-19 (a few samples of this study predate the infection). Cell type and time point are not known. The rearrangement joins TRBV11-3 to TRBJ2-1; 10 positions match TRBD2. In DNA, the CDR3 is TGTGCCAGCAGAAGCCTAGCGGGAGAGTACAATGAGCAGTTCTTC. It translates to CASRSLAGEYNEQFF.